The rows below give T cell receptor beta chains drawn from one sample of a study of shared clonotypes between healthy human individuals. Libraries were prepared by immunoSEQ multiplex PCR; TCRdb keeps only in-frame clonotypes and omits some of them. The sample gives over 2 million clones, less than 95% of which show up once; about 1.1% is in the top ten. The material sequenced was naive CD8+ T cells sorted from blood. The receptors shown here come from a man between 18 and 29 years old in good health. CDR3s include the opening cysteine and the closing phenylalanine or tryptophan. A D gene is named only where the DNA matches it firmly. Size tells how often a clone was seen (once, few, many) or the class of an expanded clone, and some rows leave it out.

abundance	d_gene	j_gene	v_gene	CDR3aa	CDR3nt
NA	TRBD1	TRBJ2-7	TRBV7-2	CASSLEAGGTDEQYF	TGTGCCAGCAGCTTAGAGGCAGGGGGCACGGACGAGCAGTACTTC
NA	TRBD1	TRBJ2-7	TRBV6-5	CASSPGQGVEQYF	TGTGCCAGCAGCCCCGGACAGGGTGTCGAGCAGTACTTC
NA	NA	TRBJ2-6	TRBV5-1	CASSYDPGGANVLTF	TGCGCCAGCAGCTACGACCCAGGAGGGGCCAACGTCCTGACTTTC
NA	NA	TRBJ1-4	TRBV18	CASSPIAGTENEKLFF	TGTGCCAGCTCACCAATTGCCGGGACGGAAAATGAAAAACTGTTTTTT
NA	NA	TRBJ2-7	TRBV28	CASSQTGSYEQYF	TGTGCCAGCAGTCAGACAGGATCCTACGAGCAGTACTTC
NA	TRBD1	TRBJ2-5	TRBV9	CASSAEGQGEPETQYF	TGTGCCAGCAGCGCAGAGGGACAGGGAGAACCGGAGACCCAGTACTTC
NA	NA	TRBJ2-1	TRBV7-8	CASSLAGVSSYNEQFF	TGTGCCAGCAGCTTAGCTGGGGTGTCGTCCTACAATGAGCAGTTCTTC
NA	TRBD1	TRBJ2-7	TRBV29-1	CSVEDGDSIHEQYF	TGCAGCGTTGAAGATGGGGACAGTATACACGAGCAGTACTTC
NA	NA	TRBJ1-1	TRBV7-9	CASSPGWGPDEGEAFF	TGTGCCAGCAGCCCTGGATGGGGGCCGGATGAGGGTGAAGCTTTCTTT
NA	TRBD1	TRBJ1-5	TRBV28	CASSLTGRGAQPQHF	TGTGCCAGCAGTTTGACAGGGAGGGGGGCTCAGCCCCAGCATTTT
once	NA	TRBJ1-6	TRBV6-1	CASSDELEGLYNSPLHF	TGTGCCAGCAGTGACGAATTGGAGGGGTTGTATAATTCACCCCTCCACTTT
once	NA	TRBJ2-4	TRBV27	CASSVTARGIQYF	TGTGCCAGCAGCGTAACAGCCCGAGGCATTCAGTACTTC
NA	TRBD1	TRBJ1-6	TRBV5-1	CASSSTRQGMDSPLHF	TGCGCCAGCAGCTCAACTCGACAGGGCATGGATTCACCCCTCCACTTT
NA	NA	TRBJ2-7	TRBV9	CASSVEGGSYEQYF	TGTGCCAGCAGCGTAGAGGGCGGTTCCTACGAGCAGTACTTC
NA	NA	TRBJ1-5	TRBV30	CAWSAGAHSNQPQHF	TGTGCCTGGAGTGCCGGGGCCCATAGCAATCAGCCCCAGCATTTT
NA	TRBD1	TRBJ2-5	TRBV13	CASSLYLGQGQETQYF	TGTGCCAGCAGCTTATATCTAGGACAGGGGCAAGAGACCCAGTACTTC
NA	NA	TRBJ2-5	TRBV5-1	CASSEEQQGPGETQYF	TGCGCCAGCAGCGAAGAACAACAGGGACCTGGGGAGACCCAGTACTTC
NA	TRBD2	TRBJ2-1	TRBV9	CASSVGTSENNEQFF	TGTGCCAGCAGCGTGGGGACTAGCGAAAACAATGAGCAGTTCTTC
NA	TRBD2	TRBJ2-1	TRBV30	CAWSVGTSGLDEQFF	TGTGCCTGGAGTGTAGGGACTAGTGGTTTGGATGAGCAGTTCTTC
NA	TRBD2	TRBJ2-1	TRBV7-6	CASSPLTSGEQFF	TGTGCCAGCAGCCCTCTGACTAGCGGGGAGCAGTTCTTC
NA	TRBD1	TRBJ2-7	TRBV13	CASSSTGTGVEEQYF	TGTGCCAGCAGCTCCACCGGGACAGGGGTGGAAGAGCAGTACTTC
NA	NA	TRBJ1-4	TRBV27	CASSLGTGTTEKLFF	TGTGCCAGCAGTTTAGGGACCGGGACCACTGAAAAACTGTTTTTT
NA	NA	TRBJ2-6	TRBV6-1	CASSESPGANVLTF	TGTGCCAGCAGTGAATCCCCTGGGGCCAACGTCCTGACTTTC
NA	TRBD2	TRBJ2-1	TRBV9	CASSVSGGAGNEQFF	TGTGCCAGCAGCGTTAGCGGGGGGGCGGGCAATGAGCAGTTCTTC
few	TRBD1	TRBJ1-2	TRBV19	CASSSGTDRRGYGYTF	TGTGCCAGTAGCTCCGGGACAGACCGCCGAGGGTATGGCTACACCTTC
NA	NA	TRBJ1-2	TRBV7-9	CASSKDKVYGYTF	TGTGCCAGCAGCAAGGACAAGGTCTATGGCTACACCTTC
NA	NA	TRBJ2-2	TRBV6-5	CASSFLADNTGELFF	TGTGCCAGCAGTTTCTTAGCGGATAACACCGGGGAGCTGTTTTTT
NA	NA	TRBJ2-1	TRBV10-2	CASSHRTSTYNEQFF	TGCGCCAGCAGTCACCGCACTAGCACATACAATGAGCAGTTCTTC
once	TRBD1	TRBJ1-5	TRBV7-8	CASRPRRDRVGSQHF	TGTGCCAGCAGACCTAGGCGGGACAGGGTGGGGTCCCAGCATTTT
NA	NA	TRBJ1-1	TRBV5-8	CASSLVAGGSTEAFF	TGTGCCAGCAGCTTGGTGGCAGGTGGCTCGACTGAAGCTTTCTTT
NA	TRBD1	TRBJ1-2	TRBV13	CASSSTGAPYGYTF	TGTGCCAGCAGCTCCACAGGGGCCCCCTATGGCTACACCTTC
NA	TRBD2	TRBJ2-5	TRBV13	CASNSHGSGTQETQYF	TGTGCCAGCAACTCTCACGGGAGCGGGACCCAAGAGACCCAGTACTTC
NA	NA	TRBJ1-2	TRBV27	CASSLSGGANYGYTF	TGTGCCAGCAGTTTATCGGGGGGGGCTAACTATGGCTACACCTTC
once	NA	TRBJ2-7	TRBV6-5	CASSYSRQISYEQYF	TGTGCCAGCAGTTACTCCCGACAGATCTCCTACGAGCAGTACTTC
NA	NA	TRBJ1-5	TRBV6-5	CASSYTGPGQPQHF	TGTGCCAGCAGTTACACAGGTCCGGGTCAGCCCCAGCATTTT
NA	TRBD1	TRBJ1-6	TRBV27	CASRPGGAFSPLHF	TGTGCCAGCAGGCCAGGGGGCGCTTTTTCACCCCTCCACTTT
NA	NA	TRBJ2-7	TRBV6-6	CASTHGLVETHEQYF	TGTGCCAGCACCCACGGGCTAGTCGAAACCCACGAGCAGTACTTC
NA	NA	TRBJ2-7	TRBV7-9	CASSLQDSYEQYF	TGTGCCAGCAGTCTACAGGATTCCTACGAGCAGTACTTC
NA	NA	TRBJ1-1	TRBV9	CASSPQVAEAFF	TGTGCCAGCAGCCCACAAGTCGCTGAAGCTTTCTTT
NA	NA	TRBJ2-7	TRBV10-2	CASSESPRSSYEQYF	TGCGCCAGCAGTGAGTCGCCGCGAAGCTCCTACGAGCAGTACTTC
NA	TRBD2	TRBJ2-1	TRBV29-1	CSVEGTSGWYGEQFF	TGCAGCGTTGAAGGGACTAGCGGGTGGTATGGTGAGCAGTTCTTC
NA	TRBD2	TRBJ2-7	TRBV19	CASSVAGNSYEQYF	TGTGCCAGTAGTGTAGCGGGAAACTCCTACGAGCAGTACTTC
NA	NA	TRBJ2-5	TRBV11-2	CASSLGTAIQETQYF	TGTGCCAGCAGCTTAGGGACAGCGATACAAGAGACCCAGTACTTC